These 22 T cell receptor beta chains came from one sample sequenced in a study of shared clonotypes between healthy human individuals. TCRdb's table, derived via immunoSEQ multiplex PCR, lists solely in-frame clones and lacks some. The sample comprises roughly 2.2 million clones, about 90% of which are singletons, and 0.37% rests with the top ten. The sample comprised naive CD4+ T cells from PBMCs. Subset of the sample: CD45RA+ positively selected. These receptors were obtained from a man aged 18 to 29 in good health. Some clones in this sample may be carry-over from other donors' samples.

V is TRBV29-1 and J is TRBJ1-1; a weak D match, TRBD1 (5 bases). CDR1 SQVTM and CDR2 ANQGSEA come from the germline V gene. There are 14 residues in the CDR3. Trimming left V 6 bases short and J 3 bases short, with 17 bases between. Here the CDR3 reads CSVQYRLGDTEAFF. Written as DNA, the CDR3 is TGCAGCGTCCAATACAGGTTAGGGGACACTGAAGCTTTCTTT. The whole variable domain, filled in from reference TRBV29-1 and TRBJ1-1, reads SAVISQKPSRDICQRGTSLTIQCQVDSQVTMMFWYRQQPGQSLTLIATANQGSEATYESGFVIDKFPISRPNLTFSTLTVSNMSPEDSSIYLCSVQYRLGDTEAFFGQGTRLTVV.

This sequence joins TRBV28 and TRBJ1-2; 9 positions agree with TRBD1. The germline V gene encodes CDR1 MDHEN and CDR2 SYDVKM. The V segment lost 6 bases and the J segment 4 bases; nucleotides outside the gene matches: 9. CDR3 size: 15 residues. CDR3 nucleotide sequence: TGTGCCAGCAGAGAGGGACAGGGTGGAGGCTATGGCTACACCTTC. This translates into CASREGQGGGYGYTF.

The chain recombines TRBV5-5 with TRBJ2-7, with TRBD1 matching 10 bases. Germline CDR1 is SGHKS and CDR2 is YYEKEE (reference sequence). The junction had 6 bases not matched to a gene; V was cut back by 4 bases and J by 2 bases. CDR3 length: 15 amino acids. CDR3 sequence reads: CASSPGQGGTYEQYF. The CDR3 bases are TGTGCCAGCAGCCCAGGACAGGGGGGAACCTACGAGCAGTACTTC.

This chain connects TRBV6-6 to TRBJ1-1; no firm D call. The CDR3 runs to 14 residues. V shed 7 bases and J shed 3 bases, with 15 bases lying between them. The V gene's germline CDR1 is MNHNY and CDR2 SVGAGI (reference sequence). Here the CDR3 reads CASTHGVLYTEAFF. The CDR3 nucleotides are TGTGCCAGCACCCACGGAGTTCTTTACACTGAAGCTTTCTTT.

The rearrangement uses TRBV5-6 and TRBJ2-6; TRBD1 matches 10 bases. V lost 0 bases to trimming and J lost 2 bases; unmatched junction nucleotides: 8. Germline CDR1 reads SGHDT; CDR2 reads YYEEEE. The CDR3 is 19 residues long. DNA for the CDR3: TGTGCCAGCAGCTTGGTCTGGGACAGGGGTGACACTGGGGCCAACGTCCTGACTTTC. Amino acids: CASSLVWDRGDTGANVLTF. The full variable domain, completed using reference TRBV5-6 and TRBJ2-6, is DAGVTQSPTHLIKTRGQQVTLRCSPKSGHDTVSWYQQALGQGPQFIFQYYEEEERQRGNFPDRFSGHQFPNYSSELNVNALLLGDSALYLCASSLVWDRGDTGANVLTFGAGSRLTVL.

The chain recombines TRBV5-6 with TRBJ1-1, with D unresolved. Trimming took off 2 bases at V and 8 bases at J, with 13 bases between the two ends. The CDR3 totals 13 residues. Germline CDR1 reads SGHDT; CDR2 reads YYEEEE. The CDR3 sequence is CASSFNVRAEAFF. CDR3 nucleotide sequence: TGTGCCAGCAGCTTCAATGTTAGGGCCGAAGCTTTCTTT.

The sample holds a few counts of this clone. V gene TRBV28 combines with J gene TRBJ1-5; tentative D call: TRBD1 (5 bases). Trimming took off 2 bases at V and 2 bases at J, with 16 bases between the two ends. Per the germline V gene, CDR1 is MDHEN and CDR2 is SYDVKM. CDR3 length: 17 amino acids. The CDR3 DNA reads TGTGCCAGCAGTTTAGGCGGGGGAGGCTTGGGCAATCAGCCCCAGCATTTT. Protein sequence: CASSLGGGGLGNQPQHF.

This chain connects TRBV15 to TRBJ2-7; no reliable D call. Trimming cost V 1 base and J 5 bases, with 9 bases left between them. The CDR3 is made up of 13 amino acids. Germline V gives CDR1 LNHNV, CDR2 YYDKDF (reference sequence). CDR3 amino acids: CATSRGGFHEQYF. The CDR3 nucleotides read TGTGCCACCAGCAGAGGAGGTTTCCACGAGCAGTACTTC.

The chain has TRBV5-1 and TRBJ1-2, with D perhaps TRBD1 (6 bases). The ends were cut back, 0 bases at V and 4 bases at J, with 13 bases in the middle. CDR1 is SGHRS, CDR2 YFSETQ, per germline. This CDR3 is built from 15 residues. The CDR3 nucleotides are TGCGCCAGCAGCTTGGCTCAGGGGATCGGCTATGGCTACACCTTC. This gives the protein CASSLAQGIGYGYTF.

This clone was counted a single time. CDR3 coding DNA: TGTGCCAGCAGCCAGGTCGGGAGAAAAGACTCCGCTGAGCAGTTCTTC. Protein product: CASSQVGRKDSAEQFF. The rearrangement uses TRBV5-4 and TRBJ2-1, with D perhaps matching TRBD2 (6 bases). The CDR3 contains 16 residues. CDR1 and CDR2 (germline): SGHNT, YYREEE (reference sequence). V was clipped by 4 bases and J by 9 bases, with 23 bases between them.

This clone was detected once. The genes are TRBV12-5 and TRBJ2-1, with 10 bases fitting TRBD2. In germline, CDR1 is LGHNT, CDR2 FRNRAP. The CDR3 loop spans 17 amino acids. With 2 bases clipped from V and 4 bases from J, the junction kept 8 bases outside the gene matches. CDR3 in amino acids: CASGLTRTSGGYNEQFF. CDR3 coding DNA: TGTGCTAGTGGTTTGACCCGGACTAGCGGAGGATACAATGAGCAGTTCTTC.

The genes are TRBV29-1 and TRBJ2-3; 8 bases match TRBD2. The CDR3 sequence is 15 residues long. Germline V gene data show CDR1 as SQVTM and CDR2 as ANQGSEA. With V trimmed by 3 bases and J by 0 bases, 5 bases remained unmatched. CDR3: CSVEGSSGSTDTQYF. In DNA form, the CDR3 reads TGCAGCGTTGAGGGTTCTAGCGGGAGCACAGATACGCAGTATTTT.

The chain combines TRBV30 with TRBJ2-3; D is perhaps TRBD1 (6 bases). CDR1 and CDR2 (germline): GTSNPN, SVGIG (reference sequence). The length of the CDR3 is 13 residues. V gave up 7 bases and J gave up 1 base, with 12 bases separating them. In DNA, the CDR3 is TGTGCCTCAAGGGCAGGGGGCACAGATACGCAGTATTTT. Translation: CASRAGGTDTQYF.

V and J are TRBV12-5 and TRBJ2-5; a possible D gene is TRBD1 (5 bases). Germline CDR1 and CDR2: LGHNT and FRNRAP. V lost 7 bases to trimming and J lost 4 bases, with 10 bases between them. CDR3 size: 12 residues. CDR3 residues: CASEGSGETQYF. The CDR3 coding sequence is TGTGCTAGTGAGGGGTCCGGAGAGACCCAGTACTTC.

The chain recombines TRBV7-9 with TRBJ1-4; 10 nucleotides align to TRBD1. The germline gives CDR1 SEHNR, CDR2 FQNEAQ (reference sequence). The CDR3 is made up of 16 amino acids. Unmatched junction bases numbered 5, after V lost 1 base and J lost 6 bases. The CDR3 bases are TGTGCCAGCAGCTTAGGACGGGGACAGGGGTATGAAAAACTGTTTTTT. Translating gives CASSLGRGQGYEKLFF.

The chain joins TRBV28 to TRBJ2-1; no reliable D call. The CDR3 length is 12 residues. V lost 6 bases, J lost 5 bases, and 8 bases lay in between. The germline V gene encodes CDR1 MDHEN and CDR2 SYDVKM. The CDR3 region has the DNA TGTGCCAGCAGGAGCGCCCACAATGAGCAGTTCTTC. Translated, it gives CASRSAHNEQFF. Looking up the rest from reference TRBV28 and TRBJ2-1 gives the full variable domain: DVKVTQSSRYLVKRTGEKVFLECVQDMDHENMFWYRQDPGLGLRLIYFSYDVKMKEKGDIPEGYSVSREKKERFSLILESASTNQTSMYLCASRSAHNEQFFGPGTRLTVL.

The chain couples TRBV10-3 to TRBJ2-5; 7 positions agree with TRBD1. CDR1 is ENHRY, CDR2 SYGVKD, per germline. The CDR3 loop spans 13 amino acids. Unmatched junction bases numbered 4, after V lost 4 bases and J lost 5 bases. CDR3 nucleotide sequence: TGTGCCATCAGTGGGACAGGAAGGGAGACCCAGTACTTC. It translates to CAISGTGRETQYF.

On this clone: This same CDR3 is encoded by further DNA sequences in the sample. This CDR3 is CASSYTGAPETQYF. The DNA for the CDR3 is TGTGCCAGCAGCTACACGGGAGCACCAGAGACCCAGTACTTC. The J gene is TRBJ2-5, the V gene TRBV5-4, with D maybe TRBD2 (6 bases). This CDR3 comprises 14 residues. Germline lookup yields CDR1 SGHNT and CDR2 YYREEE (reference sequence). V lost 3 bases and J lost 4, with 13 bases in between.

This chain connects TRBV4-1 to TRBJ2-1; 11 bases agree with TRBD2. The ends lost 1 base at V and 2 bases at J; junction bases unmatched: 1. The CDR3 length is 16 residues. From germline, CDR1 is MGHRA and CDR2 YSYEKL. The DNA for the CDR3 is TGCGCCAGCAGCCAAGTGGGACTAGCGGCCTACAATGAGCAGTTCTTC. Translating it yields CASSQVGLAAYNEQFF.

The chain employs TRBV7-9 and TRBJ2-7, with TRBD2 matching 9 bases. The ends lost 5 bases at V and 0 bases at J; junction bases unmatched: 5. CDR1 is SEHNR, CDR2 FQNEAQ, per germline (reference sequence). The CDR3 covers 15 residues. In nucleotides, the CDR3 is TGTGCCAGCAGCCATAGCGGGAGCAGCTCCTACGAGCAGTACTTC. Its translation is CASSHSGSSSYEQYF.

This clone was recorded once. V is TRBV28 and J is TRBJ1-5, with a weak D call TRBD1 (5 bases). The germline CDR1 and CDR2 sequences are MDHEN and SYDVKM. The ends were cut back, 11 bases at V and 0 bases at J, with 14 bases in the middle. CDR3 size: 14 residues. CDR3 bases: TGTGCCGCCCAGGGTGGGGGTAGCAATCAGCCCCAGCATTTT. It yields the protein CAAQGGGSNQPQHF. Full variable domain (remainder filled in from reference TRBV28 and TRBJ1-5): DVKVTQSSRYLVKRTGEKVFLECVQDMDHENMFWYRQDPGLGLRLIYFSYDVKMKEKGDIPEGYSVSREKKERFSLILESASTNQTSMYLCAAQGGGSNQPQHFGDGTRLSIL.

This clone came up a few times. This chain joins TRBV5-4 and TRBJ1-1, with D unresolved. With 3 bases removed from V and 4 bases from J, the gap between germline ends came to 19 bases. Germline-derived CDR1 and CDR2 are SGHNT and YYREEE (reference sequence). This CDR3 contains 16 residues. The CDR3 coding sequence is TGTGCCAGCAGCTCGCCGGTCGAAGGGCTGGGCACTGAAGCTTTCTTT. Translating gives CASSSPVEGLGTEAFF.